The following is a TCR beta chain sequence with its context. These data belong to a study of radiotherapy plus CTLA-4 blockade in lung cancer. The assay was immunoSEQ multiplex PCR, and TCRdb's table has in-frame clones only and misses some. The sample lists about 72,000 clones; around four fifths were seen once. V shed 5 bases and J shed 7 bases, with 11 bases lying between them. The CDR3 loop spans 12 amino acids. Germline CDR1 MNHEY, CDR2 SVGAGI. The chain couples TRBV6-5 to TRBJ1-2; no firm D call. This TCR was sampled from a human donor with non-small cell lung cancer who had a complete response to radiotherapy plus ipilimumab. Sample: peripheral blood, taken from a patient treated with radiotherapy plus ipilimumab. CDR3 in amino acids: CASSNTYTGYTF. For the CDR3, the DNA is TGTGCCAGCAGTAATACATACACTGGCTACACCTTC.